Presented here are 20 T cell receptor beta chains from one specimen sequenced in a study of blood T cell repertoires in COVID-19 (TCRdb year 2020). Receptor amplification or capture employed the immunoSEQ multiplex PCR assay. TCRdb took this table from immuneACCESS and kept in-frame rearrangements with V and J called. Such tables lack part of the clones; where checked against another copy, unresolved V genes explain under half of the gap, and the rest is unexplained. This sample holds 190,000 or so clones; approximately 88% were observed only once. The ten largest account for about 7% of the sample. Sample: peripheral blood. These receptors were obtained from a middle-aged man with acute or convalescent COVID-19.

DNA of the CDR3: TGTGCCAGTAGTCCATCCACAGGGGAATACGAGCAGTACTTC. This encodes CASSPSTGEYEQYF. This rearrangement joins TRBV19 to TRBJ2-7, with 7 nucleotides matching TRBD1. The J segment lost 4 bases and the V segment lost 5 bases, leaving 8 bases of the junction unmatched. Germline V gives CDR1 LNHDA, CDR2 SQIVND (reference sequence). CDR3 size: 14 residues.

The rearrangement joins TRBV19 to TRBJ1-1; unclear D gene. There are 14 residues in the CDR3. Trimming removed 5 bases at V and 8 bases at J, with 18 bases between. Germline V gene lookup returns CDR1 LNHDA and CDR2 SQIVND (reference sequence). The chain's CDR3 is CASSSKHRAPEAFF. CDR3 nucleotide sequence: TGTGCCAGTAGTTCTAAGCATAGAGCACCCGAAGCTTTCTTT.

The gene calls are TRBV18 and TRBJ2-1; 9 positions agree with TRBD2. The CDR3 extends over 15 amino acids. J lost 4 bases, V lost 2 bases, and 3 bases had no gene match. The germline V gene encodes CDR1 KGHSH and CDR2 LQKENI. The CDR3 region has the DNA TGTGCCAGCTCACCAAAGCGGGGGGAATACAATGAGCAGTTCTTC. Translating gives CASSPKRGEYNEQFF.

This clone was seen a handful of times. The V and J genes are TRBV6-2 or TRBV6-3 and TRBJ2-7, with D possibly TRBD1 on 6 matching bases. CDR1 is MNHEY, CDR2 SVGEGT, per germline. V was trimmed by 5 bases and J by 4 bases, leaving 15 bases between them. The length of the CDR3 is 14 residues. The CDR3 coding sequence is TGTGCCAGCAGTCCCGCAGGGGATTCATACGAGCAGTACTTC. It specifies CASSPAGDSYEQYF.

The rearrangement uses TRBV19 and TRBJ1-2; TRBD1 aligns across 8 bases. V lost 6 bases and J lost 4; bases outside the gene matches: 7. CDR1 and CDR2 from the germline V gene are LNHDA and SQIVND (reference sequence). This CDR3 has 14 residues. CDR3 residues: CASRATGESYGYTF. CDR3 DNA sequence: TGTGCCAGTAGAGCGACAGGGGAGAGCTATGGCTACACCTTC. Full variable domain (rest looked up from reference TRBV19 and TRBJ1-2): DGGITQSPKYLFRKEGQNVTLSCEQNLNHDAMYWYRQDPGQGLRLIYYSQIVNDFQKGDIAEGYSVSREKKESFPLTVTSAQKNPTAFYLCASRATGESYGYTFGSGTRLTVV.

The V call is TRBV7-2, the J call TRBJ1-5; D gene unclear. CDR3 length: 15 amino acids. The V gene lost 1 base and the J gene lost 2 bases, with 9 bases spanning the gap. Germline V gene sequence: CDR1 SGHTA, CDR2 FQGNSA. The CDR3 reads CASSLVSGGNQPQHF. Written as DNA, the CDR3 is TGTGCCAGCAGCTTAGTGAGTGGAGGCAATCAGCCCCAGCATTTT.

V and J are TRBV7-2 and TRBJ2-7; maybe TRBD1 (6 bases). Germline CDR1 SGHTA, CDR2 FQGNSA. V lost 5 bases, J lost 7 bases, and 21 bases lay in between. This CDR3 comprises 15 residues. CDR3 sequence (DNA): TGTGCCAGCAGCCACCGACAGGACGCGTGGGGGGAGCAGTACTTC. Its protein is CASSHRQDAWGEQYF.

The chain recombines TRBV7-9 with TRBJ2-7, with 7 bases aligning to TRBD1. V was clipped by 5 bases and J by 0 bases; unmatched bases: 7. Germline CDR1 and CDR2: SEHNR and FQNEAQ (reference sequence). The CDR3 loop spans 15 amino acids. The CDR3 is CASSLSWDSSYEQYF. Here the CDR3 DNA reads TGTGCCAGCAGCCTCTCTTGGGACAGCTCCTACGAGCAGTACTTC.

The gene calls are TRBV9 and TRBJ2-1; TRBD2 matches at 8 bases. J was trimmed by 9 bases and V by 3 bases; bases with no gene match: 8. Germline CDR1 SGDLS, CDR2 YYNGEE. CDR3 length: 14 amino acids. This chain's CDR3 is CASSAGGVSGEQFF. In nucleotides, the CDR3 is TGTGCCAGCAGCGCCGGGGGGGTGTCGGGTGAGCAGTTCTTC.

CDR3 residues: CASRPDRGGQPQHF. CDR3 DNA sequence: TGCGCCAGCAGACCCGACAGGGGTGGGCAGCCCCAGCATTTT. V usage is TRBV10-2 and J usage is TRBJ1-5, with 8 bases identical to TRBD1. Unmatched junction bases numbered 8, after V lost 6 bases and J lost 7 bases. The CDR3 covers 14 residues. Germline CDR1 is WSHSY and CDR2 is SAAADI.

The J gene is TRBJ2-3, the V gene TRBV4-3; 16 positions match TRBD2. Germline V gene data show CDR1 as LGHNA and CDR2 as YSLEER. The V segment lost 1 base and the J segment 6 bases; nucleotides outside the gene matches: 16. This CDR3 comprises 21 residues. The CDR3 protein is CASSQVKLTGTSGGATDTQYF. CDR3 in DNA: TGCGCCAGCAGCCAAGTCAAGTTGACAGGGACTAGCGGGGGGGCCACTGATACGCAGTATTTT.

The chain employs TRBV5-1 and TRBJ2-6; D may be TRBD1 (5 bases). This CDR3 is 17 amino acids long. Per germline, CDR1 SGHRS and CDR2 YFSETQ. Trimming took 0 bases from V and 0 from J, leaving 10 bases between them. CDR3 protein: CASSLGTGRSGANVLTF. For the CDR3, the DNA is TGCGCCAGCAGCTTGGGCACAGGCCGCTCTGGGGCCAACGTCCTGACTTTC.

The CDR3 spells CSGLGGAFNYGYTF. CDR3 nucleotide sequence: TGCAGCGGCTTAGGGGGGGCGTTTAACTATGGCTACACCTTC. The rearrangement uses TRBV29-1 and TRBJ1-2; possibly TRBD1 for D (6 bases). This CDR3 region has 14 residues. CDR1 is SQVTM and CDR2 is ANQGSEA in the germline V gene. V lost 7 bases and J lost 1, with 16 bases in between.

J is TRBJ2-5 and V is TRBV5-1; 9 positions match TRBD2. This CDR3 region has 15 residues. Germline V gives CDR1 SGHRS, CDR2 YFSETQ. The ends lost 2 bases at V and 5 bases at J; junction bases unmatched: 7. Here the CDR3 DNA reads TGCGCCAGCAGCTTTGGCGGGGGGGCCTGGGAGACCCAGTACTTC. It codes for CASSFGGGAWETQYF. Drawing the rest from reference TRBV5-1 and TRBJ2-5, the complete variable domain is KAGVTQTPRYLIKTRGQQVTLSCSPISGHRSVSWYQQTPGQGLQFLFEYFSETQRNKGNFPGRFSGRQFSNSRSEMNVSTLELGDSALYLCASSFGGGAWETQYFGPGTRLLVL.

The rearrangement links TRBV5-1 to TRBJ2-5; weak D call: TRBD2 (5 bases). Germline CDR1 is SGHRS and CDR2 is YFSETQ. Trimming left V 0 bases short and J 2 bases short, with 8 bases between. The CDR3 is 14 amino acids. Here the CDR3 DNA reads TGCGCCAGCAGCTTGGAAGGAGGACAAGAGACCCAGTACTTC. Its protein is CASSLEGGQETQYF.

The CDR3 DNA sequence: TGTGCCACCAGTGAGCCCACACAGGGTCACGGGGAGCTGTTTTTT. Translation: CATSEPTQGHGELFF. The chain couples TRBV24-1 to TRBJ2-2; possibly TRBD1 for D (6 bases). From germline, CDR1 is KGHDR and CDR2 SFDVKD. Trimming pared 4 bases from V and 7 bases from J, leaving 15 bases between. CDR3 length: 15 residues.

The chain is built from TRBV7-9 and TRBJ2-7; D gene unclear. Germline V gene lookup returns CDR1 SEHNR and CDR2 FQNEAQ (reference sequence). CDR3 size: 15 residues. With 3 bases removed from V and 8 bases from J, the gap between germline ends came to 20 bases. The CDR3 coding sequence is TGTGCCAGCAGCTTTCCTCAACAGACGCTTGCTCAGCAGTACTTC. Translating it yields CASSFPQQTLAQQYF.

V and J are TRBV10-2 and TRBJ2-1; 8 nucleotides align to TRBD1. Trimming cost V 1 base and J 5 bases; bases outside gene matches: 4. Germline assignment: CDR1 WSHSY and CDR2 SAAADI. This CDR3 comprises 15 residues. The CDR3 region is CASSELTGDHNEQFF. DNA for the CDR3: TGCGCCAGCAGTGAGTTGACAGGGGATCACAATGAGCAGTTCTTC.

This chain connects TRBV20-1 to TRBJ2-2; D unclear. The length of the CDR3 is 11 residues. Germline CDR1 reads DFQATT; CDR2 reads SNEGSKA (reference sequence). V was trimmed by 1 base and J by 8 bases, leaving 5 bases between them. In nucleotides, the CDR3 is TGCAGTGCTAGAGCGAGTGGGGAGCTGTTTTTT. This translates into CSARASGELFF.

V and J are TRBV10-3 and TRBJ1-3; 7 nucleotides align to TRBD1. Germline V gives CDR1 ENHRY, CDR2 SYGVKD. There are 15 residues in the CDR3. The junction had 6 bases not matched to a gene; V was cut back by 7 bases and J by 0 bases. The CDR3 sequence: CAINPDRSSGNTIYF. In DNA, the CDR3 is TGTGCCATCAACCCGGACAGGAGCTCTGGAAACACCATATATTTT.